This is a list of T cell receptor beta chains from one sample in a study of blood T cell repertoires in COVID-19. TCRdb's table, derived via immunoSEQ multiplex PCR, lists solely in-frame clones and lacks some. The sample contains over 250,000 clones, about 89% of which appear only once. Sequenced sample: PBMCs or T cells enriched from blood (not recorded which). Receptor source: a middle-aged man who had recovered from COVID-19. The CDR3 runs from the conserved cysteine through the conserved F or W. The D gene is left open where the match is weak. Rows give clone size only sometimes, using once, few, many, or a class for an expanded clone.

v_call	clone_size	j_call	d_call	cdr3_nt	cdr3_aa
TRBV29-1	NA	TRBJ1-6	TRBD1	TGCAGCGTGCTGGCATACGGAGGGGGCTCCTCGGCCCTCCACTTT	CSVLAYGGGSSALHF
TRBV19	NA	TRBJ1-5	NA	TGTGCCAGTATTGAAAGGAGACGAGTGAGCAATCAGCCCCAGCATTTT	CASIERRRVSNQPQHF
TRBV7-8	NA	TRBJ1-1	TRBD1	TGTGCCAGCAGCTCCAAACAGGGGGTGAACACTGAAGCTTTCTTT	CASSSKQGVNTEAFF
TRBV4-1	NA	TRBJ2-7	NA	TGCGCCAGCAGCCAAGATCACTACCCTAGCTCCTACGAGCAGTACTTC	CASSQDHYPSSYEQYF
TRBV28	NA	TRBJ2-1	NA	TGTGCCAGCAGTGCCAGATCCTCCTCCTACAATGAGCAGTTCTTC	CASSARSSSYNEQFF
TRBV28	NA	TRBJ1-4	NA	TGTGCCAGCACCCTGGACACTGGGTTGGAAAAACTGTTTTTT	CASTLDTGLEKLFF
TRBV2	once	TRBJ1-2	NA	TGTGCCAGCAGCGCGGGGGCAAGCTATGGCTACACCTTC	CASSAGASYGYTF
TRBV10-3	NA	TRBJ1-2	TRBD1	TGTGCCATCGGGGGACAGGGGGATACTAACTATGGCTACACCTTC	CAIGGQGDTNYGYTF
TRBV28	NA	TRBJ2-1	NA	TGTGCCAGCAGTTTATTATCGCTGGGGCCCGACAATGAGCAGTTCTTC	CASSLLSLGPDNEQFF
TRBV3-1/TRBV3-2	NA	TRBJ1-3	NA	TGTGCCAGCAGCCAACAATTACAGGTTAACACCATATATTTT	CASSQQLQVNTIYF
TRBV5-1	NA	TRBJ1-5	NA	TGCGCCAGCAGCCTGACCGGGTCGGGCAATCAGCCCCAGCATTTT	CASSLTGSGNQPQHF
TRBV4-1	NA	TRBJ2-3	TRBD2	TGCGCCAGCAGCCAAGTCTTATCGCGGGGGTCGGCAGATACGCAGTATTTT	CASSQVLSRGSADTQYF
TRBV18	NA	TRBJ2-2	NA	TGTGCCAGCTCACCACAGCTAGCCTCGAACACCGGGGAGCTGTTTTTT	CASSPQLASNTGELFF
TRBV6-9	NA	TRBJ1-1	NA	TGTGCGAATATTAGGCGGTGGAAGACTGAAGCTTTCTTT	CANIRRWKTEAFF
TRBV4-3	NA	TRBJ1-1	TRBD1	TGCGCCAGCAGTAGGAGGGACAGCCAGAACACTGAAGCTTTCTTT	CASSRRDSQNTEAFF
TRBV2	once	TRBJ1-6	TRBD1	TGTGCCAGCAGTGAACAGCGACAGGGCAATTCACCCCTCCACTTT	CASSEQRQGNSPLHF
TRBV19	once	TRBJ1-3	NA	TGTGCCAGTAGTATAGATGACAGCCACCTTGGAAACACCATATATTTT	CASSIDDSHLGNTIYF
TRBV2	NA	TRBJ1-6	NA	TGTGCCAGCAGTGCAGAGGTCTATAATTCACCCCTCCACTTT	CASSAEVYNSPLHF
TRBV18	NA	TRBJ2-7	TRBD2	TGTGCCAGCTCCCAAAGGGGAGGGTCCTACGAGCAGTACTTC	CASSQRGGSYEQYF
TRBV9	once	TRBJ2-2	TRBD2	TGTGCCCGCAGCGAGCGGGGGGGGACCGGGGAGCTGTTTTTT	CARSERGGTGELFF
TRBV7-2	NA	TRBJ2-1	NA	TGTGCCAGCAGCTTAAACAGCTACAATGAGCAGTTCTTC	CASSLNSYNEQFF
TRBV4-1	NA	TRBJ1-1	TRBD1	TGCGCCAGCAGCCTGGACAGGGACCCCTTGGGAATCGCTGAAGCTTTCTTT	CASSLDRDPLGIAEAFF
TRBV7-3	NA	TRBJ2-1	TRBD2	TGTGCCAGCAGCCCCAGCGGGGGAAGCTCCTACAATGAGCAGTTCTTC	CASSPSGGSSYNEQFF
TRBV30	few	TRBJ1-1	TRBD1	TGTGCCTACGGGACAGAGCATCCTGAAGCTTTCTTT	CAYGTEHPEAFF